Each of the 20 T cell receptor beta chains below was sequenced from the same sample in a study of vaccination effects on CD4 cells after COVID-19. Repertoires were generated with immunoSEQ multiplex PCR, while TCRdb's copy carries only in-frame clones and drops some. The sample holds tens of thousands of clones; less than 75% are singletons and the top ten take approximately 11%. These TCRs' antigens remain unknown. Cells that had been cultured for 10 days were the source of isolated CD4+ T cells. The sequencing used CD4+ T cells from PBMCs cultured without peptide, collected before COVID-19 vaccination. The receptors originated from a human donor who received a COVID-19 vaccine.

The rearrangement joins TRBV28 to TRBJ2-1, with 7 nucleotides matching TRBD2. Germline CDR1 MDHEN, CDR2 SYDVKM. The CDR3 has 17 residues. The J segment lost 2 bases and the V segment lost 3 bases, leaving 10 bases of the junction unmatched. Here the CDR3 reads CASSFRGSKGAYNEQFF. The CDR3 coding sequence is TGTGCCAGCAGTTTTCGCGGGAGTAAGGGTGCCTACAATGAGCAGTTCTTC. The complete variable domain, with remaining parts taken from reference TRBV28 and TRBJ2-1, reads DVKVTQSSRYLVKRTGEKVFLECVQDMDHENMFWYRQDPGLGLRLIYFSYDVKMKEKGDIPEGYSVSREKKERFSLILESASTNQTSMYLCASSFRGSKGAYNEQFFGPGTRLTVL.

This chain links TRBV6-5 with TRBJ1-2; 9 bases line up with TRBD1. This CDR3 is built from 14 residues. With V trimmed by 5 bases and J by 5 bases, 6 bases remained unmatched. CDR1 and CDR2 from the germline V gene are MNHEY and SVGAGI. In DNA, the CDR3 is TGTGCCAGCAGTCGTGGGACAGGGTCTTATGGCTACACCTTC. Residues: CASSRGTGSYGYTF.

The genes are TRBV12-3 or TRBV12-4 and TRBJ2-7; D is unresolved. The germline V and J ends were trimmed by 2 bases and 3 bases, with 5 bases remaining between them. The CDR3 has 12 residues. CDR3 nucleotide sequence: TGTGCCAGCAGTTTAAGTGGCTACGAGCAGTACTTC. Its translation is CASSLSGYEQYF.

This sequence joins TRBV9 and TRBJ2-5; TRBD2 aligns across 8 bases. This CDR3 is 15 amino acids long. CDR1 and CDR2 from the germline V gene are SGDLS and YYNGEE. V dropped 0 bases and J dropped 4; count of bases not matched to a gene: 5. In DNA form, the CDR3 reads TGTGCCAGCAGCGTAGCGGGGGGGCCAGTAGAGACCCAGTACTTC. Translating it yields CASSVAGGPVETQYF. The whole variable domain, filled in from reference TRBV9 and TRBJ2-5, reads DSGVTQTPKHLITATGQRVTLRCSPRSGDLSVYWYQQSLDQGLQFLIQYYNGEERAKGNILERFSAQQFPDLHSELNLSSLELGDSALYFCASSVAGGPVETQYFGPGTRLLVL.

J is TRBJ2-1 and V is TRBV5-5; 7 bases line up with TRBD1. Germline V CDR1 and CDR2: SGHKS, YYEKEE (reference sequence). The ends lost 1 base at V and 5 bases at J; junction bases unmatched: 3. This CDR3 is 14 amino acids long. Here the CDR3 reads CASSLLRGNNEQFF. CDR3 bases: TGTGCCAGCAGCTTGCTCAGGGGGAACAATGAGCAGTTCTTC.

V gene TRBV7-6 combines with J gene TRBJ1-2; D may be TRBD1 (5 bases). The V end lost 5 bases, the J end lost 10 bases, and 14 bases lay between the germline ends. Germline values: CDR1 SGHVS, CDR2 FNYEAQ. There are 12 residues in the CDR3. Here the CDR3 reads CASSPGGPFYTF. The CDR3 DNA is TGTGCCAGCAGCCCCGGGGGTCCTTTCTACACCTTC.

The J gene is TRBJ2-7, the V gene TRBV28; 7 positions match TRBD1. Germline-derived CDR1 and CDR2 are MDHEN and SYDVKM. V trimming: 8 bases; J trimming: 4 bases; junction bases outside the gene matches: 11. CDR3 length: 14 residues. CDR3 in DNA: TGTGCCAGCCGTGATCCGGGACAGACTTACGAGCAGTACTTC. Residues: CASRDPGQTYEQYF.

The chain employs TRBV30 and TRBJ1-2; 7 bases fit TRBD1. The CDR3 has 14 amino acids. Germline loops: CDR1 GTSNPN, CDR2 SVGIG (reference sequence). With V trimmed by 2 bases and J by 3 bases, 6 bases remained unmatched. The CDR3 DNA reads TGTGCCTGGAGTACCCACAGGGGCGACTATGGCTACACCTTC. Translating it yields CAWSTHRGDYGYTF.

V is TRBV11-2 and J is TRBJ1-1, with 7 bases fitting TRBD1. V was pared by 4 bases and J by 4 bases, with 6 bases of the junction left unmatched. The V gene's germline CDR1 is SGHAT and CDR2 FQNNGV. This CDR3 has 14 residues. CDR3 sequence: CASSSVKGATEAFF. The CDR3 DNA follows: TGTGCCAGCAGCTCGGTCAAGGGGGCCACTGAAGCTTTCTTT.

This clone showed up just once. V usage is TRBV5-1 and J usage is TRBJ2-5; D is ambiguous. Germline values: CDR1 SGHRS, CDR2 YFSETQ. This CDR3 has 12 residues. Trimming shortened V by 4 bases and J by 7 bases, and 11 bases separated the two germline ends. The CDR3 loop is CASSPGPGTQYF. CDR3 nucleotide sequence: TGCGCCAGCAGCCCCGGGCCGGGGACCCAGTACTTC.

This clone has more than one count but fewer than ten. The genes are TRBV5-1 and TRBJ1-1; no clear D. Germline V lookup: CDR1 SGHRS, CDR2 YFSETQ. This CDR3 is 13 amino acids long. V was clipped by 2 bases and J by 1 base, with 6 bases between them. Written as DNA, the CDR3 is TGCGCCAGCAGCTTTGAGGGGAACACTGAAGCTTTCTTT. Its translation is CASSFEGNTEAFF. The full variable domain, rest sourced from reference TRBV5-1 and TRBJ1-1, is KAGVTQTPRYLIKTRGQQVTLSCSPISGHRSVSWYQQTPGQGLQFLFEYFSETQRNKGNFPGRFSGRQFSNSRSEMNVSTLELGDSALYLCASSFEGNTEAFFGQGTRLTVV.

The chain uses TRBV7-2 and TRBJ1-5; D unresolved. This CDR3 spans 14 amino acids. V lost 3 bases and J lost 0, with 6 bases in between. Germline lookup yields CDR1 SGHTA and CDR2 FQGNSA. This chain's CDR3 is CASSFGDSNQPQHF. The CDR3 DNA sequence: TGTGCCAGCAGCTTCGGAGATAGCAATCAGCCCCAGCATTTT.

The chain couples TRBV7-9 to TRBJ2-3, with D perhaps matching TRBD2 (6 bases). Trimming removed 4 bases at V and 1 base at J, with 15 bases between. CDR3 length: 16 amino acids. Germline V gives CDR1 SEHNR, CDR2 FQNEAQ (reference sequence). CDR3 region: CASSSPRRVGTDTQYF. CDR3 bases: TGTGCCAGCAGCTCCCCCCGGAGGGTGGGCACAGATACGCAGTATTTT. The whole variable domain, filled in from reference TRBV7-9 and TRBJ2-3, reads DTGVSQNPRHKITKRGQNVTFRCDPISEHNRLYWYRQTLGQGPEFLTYFQNEAQLEKSRLLSDRFSAERPKGSFSTLEIQRTEQGDSAMYLCASSSPRRVGTDTQYFGPGTRLTVL.

This clone was counted only a few times. The V gene is TRBV18, the J gene TRBJ1-4, with D possibly being TRBD1 (5 bases). This CDR3 has 16 amino acids. The ends were cut back, 5 bases at V and 2 bases at J, with 15 bases in the middle. Germline assignment: CDR1 KGHSH and CDR2 LQKENI. The CDR3 DNA follows: TGTGCCAGCTCATCAACCGGAGGGGTTACTAATGAAAAACTGTTTTTT. Translated: CASSSTGGVTNEKLFF.

The sample holds one count of this clone. The chain recombines TRBV10-3 with TRBJ2-1; 7 bases map to TRBD1. CDR3 length: 17 amino acids. V was pared by 5 bases and J by 0 bases, with 10 bases of the junction left unmatched. From germline, CDR1 is ENHRY and CDR2 SYGVKD. CDR3 sequence reads: CAISNQPGQSSYNEQFF. DNA for the CDR3: TGTGCCATCAGTAATCAACCGGGACAGAGCTCCTACAATGAGCAGTTCTTC.

J is TRBJ1-3 and V is TRBV6-6; D not certain. V shed 6 bases and J shed 4 bases, with 13 bases lying between them. Germline V lookup: CDR1 MNHNY, CDR2 SVGAGI (reference sequence). This CDR3 region has 14 residues. The CDR3 protein is CASRLDADGNTIYF. In DNA form, the CDR3 reads TGTGCCAGCAGACTTGATGCGGACGGAAACACCATATATTTT.

This clone was observed once. V and J are TRBV28 and TRBJ2-1, with TRBD1 identical over 9 bases. The CDR3 runs 15 residues. The junction had 12 bases not matched to a gene; V was cut back by 3 bases and J by 12 bases. Per germline, CDR1 MDHEN and CDR2 SYDVKM. The CDR3: CASSFPGTGSGLQFF. The CDR3, as DNA: TGTGCCAGCAGTTTCCCCGGGACAGGGAGCGGCCTGCAGTTCTTC.

The chain combines TRBV30 with TRBJ2-2, with D unresolved. CDR1 is GTSNPN, CDR2 SVGIG, per germline (reference sequence). The CDR3 is 13 residues long. V lost 2 bases and J lost 3, with 7 bases in between. As DNA, the CDR3 is TGTGCCTGGAGTTCAAGGGACACCGGGGAGCTGTTTTTT. Encoded protein: CAWSSRDTGELFF.

The chain combines TRBV6-2 or TRBV6-3 with TRBJ2-3; 10 nucleotides match TRBD1. This CDR3 is built from 16 residues. Germline lookup yields CDR1 MNHEY and CDR2 SVGEGT. With 4 bases clipped from V and 2 bases from J, the junction kept 6 bases outside the gene matches. The CDR3 loop reads CASSFRDRGITDTQYF. The CDR3 coding sequence is TGTGCCAGCAGTTTCCGGGACAGGGGCATCACAGATACGCAGTATTTT.

This clone was observed a handful of times. The chain links TRBV3-1 (or the pseudogene TRBV3-2) to TRBJ2-1, with TRBD2 matching over 9 bases. Trimming took 5 bases from V and 1 from J; bases not matched to a gene: 6. Germline loops: CDR1 LGHDT, CDR2 YNNKEL (reference sequence). The CDR3 consists of 16 residues. The CDR3 coding sequence is TGTGCCAGCAGCGCGGGGGGGAGAACTTCCTACAATGAGCAGTTCTTC. Its translation: CASSAGGRTSYNEQFF.